The clone carrying this T cell receptor (beta chain) was seen repeatedly, ten times or more. Its antigen remains unidentified. These data originate in a study of T-cell memory formation after mild COVID-19. Findings of the study overall: Day 15 to 85 contracting clones showed balanced CD4/CD8; later expanders leaned CD4+. Proof of SARS-CoV-2 specificity was absent for the second-wave clones that crested on day 37. Within pre-infection memory, some responding clones were found, suggesting cross-reactive memory joined.

UMIs and sample barcodes were carried by the TCR alpha and TCR beta cDNA libraries that 5'RACE produced using constant-segment primers. TCRdb used MiXCR to reprocess the 5' RACE reads, holding one entry per CDR3 protein. Here the sample spans about 47,000 distinct CDR3 sequences, 7.5% to 10% being singletons. Germline CDR1 is MNHEY and CDR2 is SMNVEV (reference sequence). The CDR3 sequence is 14 residues long. The germline V and J ends were trimmed by 10 bases and 4 bases, with 14 bases remaining between them. Sequencing was carried out using PBMCs or a T cell subset sorted from them (not recorded which). The receptor comes from an adult woman who had mild COVID-19 (a few samples of this study predate the infection). Cell type and time point are not known. The chain combines TRBV27 with TRBJ2-6; D remains unclear. In DNA, the CDR3 is TGTGCCACCCGGCCCTACAGCGGGGCCAACGTCCTGACTTTC. Its protein product is CATRPYSGANVLTF. Drawing the rest from reference TRBV27 and TRBJ2-6, the complete variable domain is EAQVTQNPRYLITVTGKKLTVTCSQNMNHEYMSWYRQDPGLGLRQIYYSMNVEVTDKGDVPEGYKVSRKEKRNFPLILESPSPNQTSLYFCATRPYSGANVLTFGAGSRLTVL.